The clone carrying this TCR beta chain was counted between two and nine times. The antigen remains undetermined. Germline values: CDR1 SGHTA, CDR2 FQGNSA. The CDR3 sequence is 12 residues long. V lost 5 bases to trimming and J lost 1 base, with 4 bases between them. Using immunoSEQ multiplex PCR, the repertoire was profiled, and TCRdb retains in-frame clones only, with some absent. The data contain about 8,600 clones, 45% to 50% of them singletons. The data are from a study of Tregs in tolerant kidney transplant recipients. Looking at the study overall: CFSE-labeled recipient PBMCs were cultured six to seven days with irradiated graft donor PBMCs, then FACS-sorted.

Study-level points and caveats: Expanding Tregs on activated donor B cells appeared to best identify donor-specific TCRbeta clones. The small number of patients limits these findings pending further validation. Biological reproducibility was not directly addressed in this study.

V and J are TRBV7-2 and TRBJ2-3; the D is unclear. The receptor was derived from a human donor in good health. Sequenced: CD4+ T cells from blood cultured with allogeneic cells. The CDR3 coding sequence is TGTGCCAGCAGCCCCCGCACAGATACGCAGTATTTT. Its translation is CASSPRTDTQYF.